The T cell receptor beta chain under discussion was sequenced for a study of shared clonotypes between healthy human individuals (dated by TCRdb to 2020 to 2022). At the level of the whole study: The cohort comprised two women and a few men aged 18 to 49 years. The study deeply sequenced blood TCR repertoires of five healthy adults to estimate repertoire size and the extent of clonotype sharing between individuals. To increase sequencing depth and limit assay-specific biases, TCR repertoire library preparation and sequencing were carried out by different laboratories using diverse techniques. Between about 0.85 and 9.5 billion PBMCs per donor were obtained by leukapheresis. The paper as a whole reports these results and caveats: The genetic and exposure-history diversity represented was limited by the small number of donors. Pairwise subsampling indicated that sequencing depth was expected to affect the degree of clonotype sharing among donors. Sampling was restricted to blood, and TCR repertoires in tissues likely differ from the TCR repertoires found in blood.

In this sample, this clone turned up once. No antigen is known for it. Base-call qualities are not available, and no considerably larger clone is one nucleotide away. Using the deep immunoSEQ assay, TCR CDR3 regions were amplified from genomic DNA by multiplex PCR. Extracted genomic DNA from each cell subset was spread evenly across all wells of several immunoSEQ 96-well plates, with each plate serving as a replicate. Each replicate PCR for unsorted PBMC received 300 to 350 ng genomic DNA, equal to 30,000 to 35,000 T cell genomes. Ten immunoSEQ deep assay plates were used to sequence the unsorted PBMC genomic DNA. Purified libraries were measured with a Qubit 3.0 fluorometer, size-checked on a Bioanalyzer 2100, and measured again with the KAPA Library Quantification kit. Every immunoSEQ 96-well plate was sequenced on a dedicated single-read 150-cycle Illumina NextSeq 550 flow cell. The study's own analysis went as follows. Because only junctional sequences without quality scores were contained in the immunoSEQ output, filtering matching that applied to full-length reads could not be performed. To assign V/J genes and CDR3, sequences were annotated against IMGT germline references using PyIR, a Python wrapper for IgBLAST v1.9. Reads were removed for weak V/J assignments (E-value above 1e-6), missing CDR3, stop codons, out-of-frame junctions, or ambiguous translated residues. V3J clonotypes were defined by identical inferred V gene, J gene, and CDR3 amino acid sequence. Percentage overlap between repertoires was computed as shared unique clonotypes divided by the size of the smaller repertoire. Three approaches were used to assess repertoire richness: RTK rarefaction, the Chao1 estimator, and Recon v2.1 estimates of unobserved clonotypes. The immuneACCESS repertoire file appears here via TCRdb, limited to in-frame rearrangements. These files lack a portion of the clones; in checked studies, under half of the deficit traces to unresolved V genes, and the cause of the others is not known. Clonal size and the V and J genes are those of that table, whereas D and trimming came from the DNA. This sample gives around 510,000 clones in total; roughly 72% of them show up just once. Around 12% of the sample belongs to the ten largest clones.

Donors were healthy HIV-negative adults with no recently reported acute infections or vaccinations. Every donor was a Caucasian adult living in Nashville, Tennessee, USA. In the unsorted samples, tens of millions of PBMCs were counted, and genomic DNA was extracted using the QIAamp DNA Blood Mini kit. After blood collection by leukapheresis, PBMCs were isolated using Ficoll-Histopaque density gradient centrifugation and then cryopreserved in the vapor phase of liquid nitrogen. From a lookup of the germline V gene (reference sequence), CDR1 and CDR2 are GTSNPN and SVGIG. V and J lose 0 bases and 6 bases, and a span of 14 bases separates them. Its CDR3 holds 14 amino acids, cysteine through phenylalanine. The CDR3 DNA has 42 bases and is translated from base 1.

Input material: PBMCs. The source of this sequence is a woman aged 35 to 49 in good health. Some clones in this sample may be carry-over from other donors' samples. The V and J segments used are TRBV30 and TRBJ1-1; the D gene cannot be named for sure. The CDR3 amino acid sequence is: CAWSVGKTKAEAFF. Read as DNA, the sequence is TGTGCCTGGAGTGTTGGCAAAACTAAGGCTGAAGCTTTCTTT.